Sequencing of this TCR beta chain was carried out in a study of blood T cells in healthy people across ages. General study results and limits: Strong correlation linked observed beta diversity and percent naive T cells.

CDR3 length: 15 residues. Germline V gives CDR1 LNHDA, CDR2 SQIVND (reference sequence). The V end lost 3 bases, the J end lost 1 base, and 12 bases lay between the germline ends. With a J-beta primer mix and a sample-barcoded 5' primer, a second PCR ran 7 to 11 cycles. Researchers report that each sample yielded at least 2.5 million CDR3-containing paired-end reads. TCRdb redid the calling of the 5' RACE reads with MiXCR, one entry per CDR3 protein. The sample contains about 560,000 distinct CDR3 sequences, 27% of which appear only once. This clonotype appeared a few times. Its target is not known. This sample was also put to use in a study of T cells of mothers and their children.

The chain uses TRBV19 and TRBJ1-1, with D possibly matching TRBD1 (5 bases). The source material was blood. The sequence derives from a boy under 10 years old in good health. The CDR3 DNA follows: TGTGCCAGTAGTATTTGGACACAGTCGAACACTGAAGCTTTCTTT. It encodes CASSIWTQSNTEAFF.